Following are 10 T cell receptor beta chains from one sample sequenced in a study of CD4 and CD8 cells across lung adenocarcinoma regions (dated by TCRdb to the late 2010s). Library construction relied on PCR. TCRdb names HiSeq X Ten as the instrument used. TCRdb applied fastp at Q25 and MiXCR to the public reads, then kept only in-frame beta chains. Rows with a matching CDR3 protein are joined into one entry that keeps the most common DNA and genes. Present in this sample are some 20,000 distinct CDR3 sequences, less than 70% of which were seen just once. Around 25% of the sample rests with the top ten. The material sequenced was CD8+ T cells from the center of a lung tumor. Interpreted using the paper, the cell subset or site label stands for: tumor center region. The receptor source for this set is a female donor with lung adenocarcinoma. The CD4 and CD8 labels of this study may be unreliable.

This clonotype came up many times. The V call is TRBV6-1, the J call TRBJ2-1; the D gene could be TRBD1 or TRBD2 (5 bases each). The DNA end lines up better with TRBJ2-7; the J call may be wrong. The germline V gene has CDR1 MNHNS and CDR2 SASEGT. The CDR3 runs to 15 residues. The CDR3 coding sequence is TGTGCCAGCAGTGGCTCTTGGGACCCCCTTTACGAGCAGTACTTC. Its protein product is CASSGSWDPLYEQYF.

V and J are TRBV9 and TRBJ2-3; a possible D gene is TRBD2 (6 bases). The DNA matches TRBJ2-7 better at its end, which makes the J call doubtful. The germline V gene encodes CDR1 SGDLS and CDR2 YYNGEE. The CDR3 spans 15 residues. The CDR3 bases are TGTGCCAGCAGCGTAGAGGCGGGGCTAACGTACGAGCAGTACTTC. Protein product: CASSVEAGLTYEQYF.

The rearrangement links TRBV6-1 to TRBJ2-1; no clear D. The DNA end favors TRBJ2-5, so the J call may be wrong. Germline V CDR1 and CDR2: MNHNS, SASEGT. The CDR3 sequence is 13 residues long. Written as DNA, the CDR3 is TGTGCCAGCAGTGAAAATCCCGGGGAGACCCAGTACTTC. It specifies CASSENPGETQYF.

This clonotype has more than one count but fewer than ten. CDR3: CASSKTGGSGYEQYF. CDR3 DNA: TGTGCCAGCAGCAAAACAGGGGGCAGTGGCTACGAGCAGTACTTC. The V gene is TRBV7-2, the J gene TRBJ2-7; 9 nucleotides line up with TRBD1. V dropped 5 bases and J dropped 3; count of bases not matched to a gene: 8. The CDR3 has 15 residues. CDR1 SGHTA and CDR2 FQGNSA come from the germline V gene.

This chain connects TRBV11-2 to TRBJ1-2, with a weak D call TRBD1 (6 bases). There are 14 residues in the CDR3. V was cut by 1 base and J by 4 bases, with 10 bases left in between. Germline CDR1 SGHAT, CDR2 FQNNGV. The CDR3 nucleotides are TGTGCCAGCAGCTTAGGAGGGGGTGCCTATGGCTACACCTTC. It encodes CASSLGGGAYGYTF. The full variable domain, completed using reference TRBV11-2 and TRBJ1-2, is EAGVAQSPRYKIIEKRQSVAFWCNPISGHATLYWYQQILGQGPKLLIQFQNNGVVDDSQLPKDRFSAERLKGVDSTLKIQPAKLEDSAVYLCASSLGGGAYGYTFGSGTRLTVV.

The rearrangement links TRBV10-1 to TRBJ2-4; possible D gene TRBD2, 6 bases. Germline assignment: CDR1 WNHNN and CDR2 SYGVQD (reference sequence). V was shortened by 10 bases and J by 0 bases, with 10 bases between the two germline ends. The length of the CDR3 is 13 residues. Here the CDR3 reads CATARGAKNIQYF. As DNA, the CDR3 is TGCGCCACGGCGCGGGGAGCCAAAAACATTCAGTACTTC.

In regard to this clonotype: Germline is not matched at one junction end, which may reflect a read error. The chain has TRBV6-1 and TRBJ2-3, with D maybe TRBD1 (6 bases). CDR1 and CDR2 from the germline V gene are MNHNS and SASEGT. The CDR3 sequence is 14 residues long. CDR3 sequence reads: CGGWGRSAKDTQYF. CDR3 coding DNA: TGTGGCGGCTGGGGGCGGTCGGCCAAAGACACGCAGTACTTT.

Many counts were recorded for this clonotype. The chain has TRBV7-6 and TRBJ2-6; D is unclear. Germline CDR1 and CDR2: SGHVS and FNYEAQ. The CDR3 runs to 15 residues. Trimming cost V 2 bases and J 2 bases, with 7 bases left between them. The chain's CDR3 is CASSLNPAGANVLTF. CDR3 sequence (DNA): TGTGCCAGCAGCTTAAATCCAGCTGGGGCCAACGTCCTGACTTTC.

The rearrangement joins TRBV30 to TRBJ1-6; a weak D match, TRBD1 (5 bases). The V gene's germline CDR1 is GTSNPN and CDR2 SVGIG (reference sequence). V dropped 0 bases and J dropped 7 bases, with 10 bases sitting between them. This CDR3 has 14 residues. The chain's CDR3 is CAWSVRGNNSPLHF. CDR3 nucleotides: TGTGCCTGGAGTGTACGGGGGAACAATTCACCCCTCCACTTT.

The V call is TRBV4-1, the J call TRBJ2-7; no clear D. Germline V CDR1 and CDR2: MGHRA, YSYEKL. The length of the CDR3 is 15 residues. V lost 3 bases, J lost 1 base, and 13 bases lay in between. For the CDR3, the DNA is TGCGCCAGCAGCCAGGTTATGAGCCCATCCTACGAGCAGTACTTC. Translating gives CASSQVMSPSYEQYF.